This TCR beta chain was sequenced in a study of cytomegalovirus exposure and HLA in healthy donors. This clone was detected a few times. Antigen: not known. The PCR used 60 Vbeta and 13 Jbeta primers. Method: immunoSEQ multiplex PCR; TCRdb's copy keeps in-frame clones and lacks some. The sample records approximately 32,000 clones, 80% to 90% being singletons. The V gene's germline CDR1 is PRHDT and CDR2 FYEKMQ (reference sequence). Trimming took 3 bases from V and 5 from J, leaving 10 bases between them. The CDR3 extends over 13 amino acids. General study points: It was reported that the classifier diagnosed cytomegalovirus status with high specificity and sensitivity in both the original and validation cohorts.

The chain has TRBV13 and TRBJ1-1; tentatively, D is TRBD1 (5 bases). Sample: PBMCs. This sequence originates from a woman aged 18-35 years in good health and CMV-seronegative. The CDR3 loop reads CASSFPGQTEAFF. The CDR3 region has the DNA TGTGCCAGCAGCTTCCCAGGGCAAACTGAAGCTTTCTTT.